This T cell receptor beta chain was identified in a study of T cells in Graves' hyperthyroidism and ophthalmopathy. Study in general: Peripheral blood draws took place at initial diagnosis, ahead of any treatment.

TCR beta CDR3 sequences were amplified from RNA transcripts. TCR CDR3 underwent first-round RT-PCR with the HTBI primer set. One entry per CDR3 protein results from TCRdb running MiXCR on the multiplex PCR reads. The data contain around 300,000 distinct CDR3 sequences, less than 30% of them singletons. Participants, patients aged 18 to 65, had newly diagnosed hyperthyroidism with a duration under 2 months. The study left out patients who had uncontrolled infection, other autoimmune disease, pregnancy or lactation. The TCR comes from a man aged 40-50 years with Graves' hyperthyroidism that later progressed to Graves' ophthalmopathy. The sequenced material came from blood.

The CDR3 region is CATRRGVAGELFF. DNA of the CDR3: TGTGCCACTAGAAGGGGTGTCGCCGGGGAGCTGTTTTTT. This chain links TRBV3-1 with TRBJ2-2; tentative D call: TRBD1 (5 bases). Germline CDR1 reads LGHDT; CDR2 reads YNNKEL (reference sequence). The CDR3 is 13 amino acids. Trimming shortened V by 10 bases and J by 6 bases, and 15 bases separated the two germline ends.